The 21 T cell receptor beta chains below all came from one sample that was sequenced in a study of blood T cell repertoires in COVID-19 (dated by TCRdb to 2020 to 2021). Library prep was done by the immunoSEQ multiplex PCR assay. Not all clones reach the TCRdb copy of this immuneACCESS table, which keeps in-frame sequences only. Checked studies attribute under half of the gap to unresolved V genes and leave the rest unexplained. The sample table shows around 37,000 clones, and roughly 87% are seen once. Approximately 2% of the sample is held by the ten biggest clonotypes. The source material was peripheral blood. The receptor source for this set is a man in his forties or fifties with active or convalescent COVID-19.

V and J are TRBV10-2 and TRBJ2-1, with 9 nucleotides matching TRBD2. The germline CDR1 and CDR2 sequences are WSHSY and SAAADI. The CDR3 loop spans 15 amino acids. J lost 4 bases, V lost 3 bases, and 4 bases had no gene match. CDR3 in amino acids: CASSDLAGSYNEQFF. The CDR3 nucleotides are TGCGCCAGCAGTGATCTAGCGGGATCGTACAATGAGCAGTTCTTC.

The V call is TRBV5-6, the J call TRBJ1-3; no reliable D call. The CDR3 totals 17 residues. From germline, CDR1 is SGHDT and CDR2 YYEEEE. Trimming cost V 0 bases and J 2 bases, with 15 bases left between them. The CDR3 protein is CASSLGPGEGAGNTIYF. The CDR3 DNA reads TGTGCCAGCAGCTTGGGCCCCGGGGAAGGAGCTGGAAACACCATATATTTT.

The chain is built from TRBV6-5 and TRBJ2-7, with a possible D match to TRBD2 (7 bases). The V and J ends lost 2 bases and 0 bases respectively, with 14 bases between them. This CDR3 is built from 16 residues. Germline CDR1 reads MNHEY; CDR2 reads SVGAGI. DNA for the CDR3: TGTGCCAGCAGTTACGGGGGGGCGGGGAGCTCCTACGAGCAGTACTTC. It encodes CASSYGGAGSSYEQYF.

The chain joins TRBV7-2 to TRBJ2-2; 9 bases are a match to TRBD1. The CDR3 extends over 14 amino acids. Germline V gene data show CDR1 as SGHTA and CDR2 as FQGNSA. V trimming: 3 bases; J trimming: 6 bases; junction bases outside the gene matches: 2. This chain's CDR3 is CASSLGQGSGELFF. CDR3 DNA: TGTGCCAGCAGCTTGGGACAGGGATCCGGGGAGCTGTTTTTT.

This clone was picked up one time. This chain connects TRBV18 to TRBJ2-4; the match to TRBD1 covers 10 bases. The V gene end was trimmed by 2 bases and the J gene end by 6 bases; junction bases not matched to a gene: 4. The CDR3 loop spans 15 amino acids. Germline V gene lookup returns CDR1 KGHSH and CDR2 LQKENI. CDR3 sequence: CASSPGTGVGNIQYF. CDR3 DNA: TGTGCCAGCTCACCAGGGACAGGGGTTGGAAACATTCAGTACTTC.

Here the CDR3 reads CASRPDRNPYNEQFF. CDR3 nucleotide sequence: TGTGCCAGCAGACCCGACAGGAACCCCTACAATGAGCAGTTCTTC. V usage is TRBV2 and J usage is TRBJ2-1, with TRBD1 as a possible D gene (6 bases). The CDR3 is made up of 15 amino acids. Trimming took off 6 bases at V and 2 bases at J, with 14 bases between the two ends. CDR1 is SNHLY and CDR2 is FYNNEI in the germline V gene.

The V and J genes are TRBV28 and TRBJ1-5; 7 nucleotides line up with TRBD1. Trimming took 4 bases from V and 6 from J; bases not matched to a gene: 6. Germline CDR1 is MDHEN and CDR2 is SYDVKM. This CDR3 contains 14 residues. The CDR3 DNA reads TGTGCCAGCAGTTGGCAGGGGGGAGTTCAGCCCCAGCATTTT. This gives the protein CASSWQGGVQPQHF.

The chain recombines TRBV6-5 with TRBJ1-1, with TRBD1 matching over 8 bases. Germline V lookup: CDR1 MNHEY, CDR2 SVGAGI. The CDR3 covers 15 residues. Trimming took 4 bases from V and 3 from J; bases not matched to a gene: 7. CDR3 amino acids: CASSSTNRGYTEAFF. The CDR3 DNA sequence: TGTGCCAGCAGTTCTACGAACAGGGGGTACACTGAAGCTTTCTTT.

V gene TRBV7-9 combines with J gene TRBJ2-7; possibly TRBD1 for D (6 bases). V was shortened by 5 bases and J by 3 bases, with 8 bases between the two germline ends. Germline-derived CDR1 and CDR2 are SEHNR and FQNEAQ (reference sequence). The CDR3 sequence is 12 residues long. CDR3 sequence (DNA): TGTGCCAGCAGCCCCAGGGGCTACGAGCAGTACTTC. Protein product: CASSPRGYEQYF.

The chain uses TRBV7-2 and TRBJ2-7; tentative D call: TRBD2 (7 bases). The CDR3 sequence is 17 residues long. V was cut by 2 bases and J by 0 bases, with 17 bases left in between. Germline values: CDR1 SGHTA, CDR2 FQGNSA. This CDR3 is CASSLKGGGLSSYEQYF. DNA of the CDR3: TGTGCCAGCAGCTTAAAGGGGGGAGGGCTGTCCTCCTACGAGCAGTACTTC.

This chain uses TRBV4-3 with TRBJ2-2; TRBD2 matches 12 bases. The germline CDR1 and CDR2 sequences are LGHNA and YSLEER. The trim removed 0 bases at V and 4 bases at J, leaving 9 bases unmatched. The CDR3 has 19 amino acids. The CDR3: CASSQDRLAGAEGTGELFF. The DNA of the CDR3 is TGCGCCAGCAGCCAAGATCGACTAGCGGGAGCCGAGGGCACCGGGGAGCTGTTTTTT.

This rearrangement joins TRBV2 to TRBJ1-1; perhaps TRBD1 as D (6 bases). In germline, CDR1 is SNHLY, CDR2 FYNNEI. CDR3 length: 14 amino acids. The V end was cut by 4 bases, the J end by 3 bases, with 12 bases between. The CDR3 sequence: CASSATGSYTEAFF. DNA of the CDR3: TGTGCCAGCAGTGCCACAGGGTCGTACACTGAAGCTTTCTTT.

The chain uses TRBV20-1 and TRBJ1-1; 10 positions agree with TRBD1. CDR3 length equals 11 residues. Germline CDR1 and CDR2: DFQATT and SNEGSKA (reference sequence). Trimming took 3 bases from V and 8 from J; bases not matched to a gene: 0. In nucleotides, the CDR3 is TGCAGTGCTAGGACAGGGGGCGAAGCTTTCTTT. This gives the protein CSARTGGEAFF.

For the CDR3, the DNA is TGTGCCAGCTCAAACAGGGGGCGGATAAGTGAAAAACTGTTTTTT. It codes for CASSNRGRISEKLFF. The chain joins TRBV28 to TRBJ1-4, with TRBD1 matching over 9 bases. Per the germline V gene, CDR1 is MDHEN and CDR2 is SYDVKM. This CDR3 is built from 15 residues. With 8 bases clipped from V and 7 bases from J, the junction kept 11 bases outside the gene matches.

CDR3 in amino acids: CASTTGYEQYF. Here the CDR3 DNA reads TGTGCCAGCACTACAGGGTACGAGCAGTACTTC. This chain joins TRBV6-5 and TRBJ2-7; D is possibly TRBD1 (6 bases). Germline CDR1 and CDR2: MNHEY and SVGAGI. Deletions cut 7 bases from V and 4 bases from J, with 8 bases between. This CDR3 has 11 amino acids.

This chain uses TRBV12-2 with TRBJ2-7; TRBD2, the D gene given by the table, was not confirmed from the DNA. TRBV12-2 is a recognized pseudogene. The CDR3 is made up of 11 amino acids. The CDR3 sequence is CASRLLVEQYF. DNA of the CDR3: TGTGCAAGTCGCCTACTTGTTGAGCAGTACTTC.

The V call is TRBV7-2, the J call TRBJ2-7; no firm D call. The CDR3 totals 12 residues. The ends were cut back, 4 bases at V and 2 bases at J, with 6 bases in the middle. Germline V gene lookup returns CDR1 SGHTA and CDR2 FQGNSA. The CDR3: CASSSGPYEQYF. CDR3 sequence (DNA): TGTGCCAGCAGCTCCGGTCCCTACGAGCAGTACTTC.

The rearrangement uses TRBV2 and TRBJ1-2; no definite D call. Deletions cut 5 bases from V and 8 bases from J, with 15 bases between. The CDR3 is 13 amino acids. Germline V gene data show CDR1 as SNHLY and CDR2 as FYNNEI. The CDR3 loop reads CASSTHLGGGYTF. CDR3 sequence (DNA): TGTGCCAGCAGTACCCACCTGGGAGGAGGCTACACCTTC.

The genes are TRBV19 and TRBJ2-4; D might be TRBD2 (6 bases). The ends were cut back, 7 bases at V and 3 bases at J, with 16 bases in the middle. Per germline, CDR1 LNHDA and CDR2 SQIVND (reference sequence). This CDR3 contains 15 residues. CDR3: CASKEGFDGKNIQYF. In DNA form, the CDR3 reads TGTGCCAGTAAGGAGGGTTTTGATGGCAAAAACATTCAGTACTTC.

This chain joins TRBV9 and TRBJ1-3; no clear D gene. V gave up 3 bases and J gave up 4 bases, with 14 bases separating them. This CDR3 contains 15 residues. Germline CDR1 and CDR2: SGDLS and YYNGEE. The CDR3 region has the DNA TGTGCCAGCAGCGAGGGAGGAGGATACGGAAACACCATATATTTT. Translation: CASSEGGGYGNTIYF. The variable domain in full, completed from reference TRBV9 and TRBJ1-3, reads DSGVTQTPKHLITATGQRVTLRCSPRSGDLSVYWYQQSLDQGLQFLIQYYNGEERAKGNILERFSAQQFPDLHSELNLSSLELGDSALYFCASSEGGGYGNTIYFGEGSWLTVV.

The chain recombines TRBV4-1 with TRBJ2-7; perhaps TRBD1 as D (6 bases). Trimming pared 4 bases from V and 7 bases from J, leaving 20 bases between. CDR3 length: 15 amino acids. Germline assignment: CDR1 MGHRA and CDR2 YSYEKL. CDR3 loop: CASSRAGTILAEQYF. DNA for the CDR3: TGCGCCAGCAGCCGGGCCGGGACAATCTTAGCTGAGCAGTACTTC.